The 29 T cell receptor beta chains below come from one sample, sequenced in a study of CD8+ T cells in alopecia areata. As the sequencing template, cDNA was produced by extracting RNA and reverse transcribing it. Sequenced by immunoSEQ multiplex PCR; TCRdb stores in-frame clones only, minus some. The sample lists about 170,000 clones, about 72% occurring once. The sample here was CD8+ T cells sorted from blood, taken at week 0. These receptors were collected from a human donor with alopecia areata.

This chain connects TRBV4-2 to TRBJ2-7; 9 bases match TRBD2. CDR1 is LGHNA, CDR2 YNFKEQ, per germline. The CDR3 is 16 amino acids. J was trimmed by 4 bases and V by 0 bases; bases with no gene match: 7. The CDR3 DNA is TGTGCCAGCAGCCAAGATGTGCTAGCGGGGTCGTACGAGCAGTACTTC. This sequence encodes CASSQDVLAGSYEQYF.

V usage is TRBV25-1 and J usage is TRBJ2-6, with D uncertain. Germline V gives CDR1 MGHDK, CDR2 SYGVNS. The V end lost 4 bases, the J end lost 3 bases, and 13 bases lay between the germline ends. The CDR3 is 16 residues long. DNA of the CDR3: TGTGCCAGCAGTGGCTCCGCCTTGGGTGGGGCCAACGTCCTGACTTTC. It encodes CASSGSALGGANVLTF. The complete variable domain, with remaining parts taken from reference TRBV25-1 and TRBJ2-6, reads EADIYQTPRYLVIGTGKKITLECSQTMGHDKMYWYQQDPGMELHLIHYSYGVNSTEKGDLSSESTVSRIRTEHFPLTLESARPSHTSQYLCASSGSALGGANVLTFGAGSRLTVL.

This clone occurred a few times. The chain recombines TRBV7-2 with TRBJ2-1, with D perhaps TRBD2 (5 bases). V was shortened by 2 bases and J by 10 bases, with 18 bases between the two germline ends. Per the germline V gene, CDR1 is SGHTA and CDR2 is FQGNSA. The CDR3 spans 15 residues. The CDR3 bases are TGTGCCAGCAGCTTATATGGACTCCCAAGGCAGGAGCAGTTCTTC. Protein sequence: CASSLYGLPRQEQFF.

This clone was seen once. J is TRBJ1-2 and V is TRBV23-1; no reliable D call. TRBV23-1 counts as an open reading frame of uncertain function. There are 13 residues in the CDR3. Trimming took off 7 bases at V and 4 bases at J, with 13 bases between the two ends. CDR3 residues: CASTLGRFYGYTF. In DNA form, the CDR3 reads TGCGCCAGCACTCTCGGGAGATTCTATGGCTACACCTTC.

This rearrangement joins TRBV5-1 to TRBJ2-3; D possibly corresponds to TRBD2 (5 bases). This CDR3 is built from 18 residues. The V end lost 4 bases, the J end lost 4 bases, and 25 bases lay between the germline ends. Germline CDR1 and CDR2: SGHRS and YFSETQ. The CDR3 reads CASSPPWSSGEKADTQYF. CDR3 sequence (DNA): TGCGCCAGCAGCCCACCTTGGTCGAGCGGAGAGAAAGCAGATACGCAGTATTTT.

The chain is built from TRBV13 and TRBJ1-6, with D possibly matching TRBD1 (6 bases). Per germline, CDR1 PRHDT and CDR2 FYEKMQ (reference sequence). Trimming shortened V by 7 bases and J by 7 bases, and 8 bases separated the two germline ends. The CDR3 runs 12 residues. As DNA, the CDR3 is TGTGCCAGCACCACAGGGAATTCACCCCTCCACTTT. Encoded protein: CASTTGNSPLHF. The variable domain in full, with the rest retrieved from reference TRBV13 and TRBJ1-6, is AAGVIQSPRHLIKEKRETATLKCYPIPRHDTVYWYQQGPGQDPQFLISFYEKMQSDKGSIPDRFSAQQFSDYHSELNMSSLELGDSALYFCASTTGNSPLHFGNGTRLTVT.

The CDR3 nucleotides are TGTGCCAGCAGCCCGCTTCGTGGCAATCAGCCCCAGCATTTT. This sequence encodes CASSPLRGNQPQHF. J is TRBJ1-5 and V is TRBV7-9; D is undetermined. This CDR3 comprises 14 residues. CDR1 and CDR2 from the germline V gene are SEHNR and FQNEAQ (reference sequence). Trimming left V 5 bases short and J 2 bases short, with 10 bases between.

This chain joins TRBV14 and TRBJ2-7, with no clear D. The CDR3 runs to 12 residues. Germline assignment: CDR1 SGHDN and CDR2 FVKESK. The V gene lost 1 base and the J gene lost 6 bases, with 7 bases spanning the gap. DNA of the CDR3: TGTGCCAGCAGCCAAGTGGGTCTCGAGCAGTACTTC. Residues: CASSQVGLEQYF.

This chain joins TRBV27 and TRBJ1-5; perhaps TRBD1 as D (5 bases). The CDR3 length is 13 residues. V lost 2 bases and J lost 8, with 10 bases in between. Germline-derived CDR1 and CDR2 are MNHEY and SMNVEV (reference sequence). The CDR3 is CASSLGRGKPQHF. CDR3 nucleotides: TGTGCCAGCAGTTTAGGGCGGGGGAAGCCCCAGCATTTT.

The chain recombines TRBV5-1 with TRBJ1-6; possibly TRBD1 for D (5 bases). Germline-derived CDR1 and CDR2 are SGHRS and YFSETQ. This CDR3 comprises 15 residues. The ends were cut back, 3 bases at V and 14 bases at J, with 21 bases in the middle. CDR3 in amino acids: CASSSSGQGEFTLHF. CDR3 DNA: TGCGCCAGCAGCTCCTCGGGGCAGGGAGAATTCACCCTCCACTTT.

The chain uses TRBV5-6 and TRBJ1-1, with D tentatively TRBD1 (5 bases). CDR1 is SGHDT and CDR2 is YYEEEE in the germline V gene. CDR3 length: 12 residues. V lost 2 bases and J lost 7, with 9 bases in between. The chain's CDR3 is CASSFGADEAFF. CDR3 nucleotide sequence: TGTGCCAGCAGCTTTGGGGCGGATGAAGCTTTCTTT.

This clone was counted only a few times. V gene TRBV6-5 combines with J gene TRBJ2-1; unclear D gene. The germline V gene has CDR1 MNHEY and CDR2 SVGAGI. This CDR3 has 12 amino acids. V was shortened by 0 bases and J by 8 bases, with 5 bases between the two germline ends. Written as DNA, the CDR3 is TGTGCCAGCAGTTACTCTCGGGATGAGCAGTTCTTC. As protein: CASSYSRDEQFF.

The CDR3 sequence is CSVEPGRGTDTQYF. The CDR3 DNA is TGCAGCGTTGAACCCGGACGGGGCACAGATACGCAGTATTTT. This chain links TRBV29-1 with TRBJ2-3; D unclear. CDR1 and CDR2 (germline): SQVTM, ANQGSEA. This CDR3 has 14 amino acids. V was shortened by 2 bases and J by 1 base, with 10 bases between the two germline ends.

This chain uses TRBV7-8 with TRBJ1-5; D remains ambiguous. The V end was cut by 5 bases, the J end by 2 bases, with 10 bases between. This CDR3 spans 14 amino acids. The germline gives CDR1 SGHVS, CDR2 FQNEAQ. The CDR3: CASSRKKGNQPQHF. CDR3 DNA: TGTGCCAGCAGCCGAAAGAAGGGCAATCAGCCCCAGCATTTT.

V is TRBV6-1 and J is TRBJ2-2; D may match TRBD1 or TRBD2 (5 bases each). Trimming took 2 bases from V and 5 from J, leaving 9 bases between them. CDR1 is MNHNS and CDR2 is SASEGT in the germline V gene. The CDR3 is 14 amino acids. For the CDR3, the DNA is TGTGCCAGCAGTGAACGGGACGAGACCGGGGAGCTGTTTTTT. This codes for CASSERDETGELFF.

This chain joins TRBV29-1 and TRBJ1-5; D is ambiguous. This CDR3 has 12 amino acids. Trimming took off 4 bases at V and 4 bases at J, with 8 bases between the two ends. Germline CDR1 SQVTM, CDR2 ANQGSEA. CDR3 loop: CSVGRENQPQHF. CDR3 in DNA: TGCAGCGTTGGACGGGAAAATCAGCCCCAGCATTTT.

The genes are TRBV7-2 and TRBJ1-2; the D gene is possibly TRBD1 (5 bases). Germline V gene data show CDR1 as SGHTA and CDR2 as FQGNSA. Trimming removed 1 base from V and 3 bases from J, with 18 bases in between. The CDR3 totals 17 residues. CDR3 sequence: CASSLVERGGTHYGYTF. The CDR3 bases are TGTGCCAGCAGCTTAGTTGAAAGGGGAGGAACCCACTATGGCTACACCTTC.

A single count supports this clone. The chain uses TRBV27 and TRBJ2-3; possibly TRBD1 or TRBD2 for D (7 bases each). CDR3 size: 14 residues. Per the germline V gene, CDR1 is MNHEY and CDR2 is SMNVEV (reference sequence). The V gene lost 6 bases and the J gene lost 4 bases, with 14 bases spanning the gap. CDR3 DNA: TGTGCCAGCAGAACGACAGGGAGGGCAGATACGCAGTATTTT. It codes for CASRTTGRADTQYF.

The chain links TRBV4-1 to TRBJ2-7, with D possibly TRBD1 on 6 matching bases. Germline V CDR1 and CDR2: MGHRA, YSYEKL. The length of the CDR3 is 15 residues. With 1 base removed from V and 0 bases from J, the gap between germline ends came to 10 bases. The CDR3 is CASSQAWTVSYEQYF. In DNA form, the CDR3 reads TGCGCCAGCAGCCAAGCGTGGACAGTCTCCTACGAGCAGTACTTC.

The CDR3 nucleotides are TGTGCCAGCAGTCGGAAACGACAGGGGTTGGGTCAGCCCCAGCATTTT. Translated, it gives CASSRKRQGLGQPQHF. The J gene is TRBJ1-5, the V gene TRBV27, with 8 bases fitting TRBD1. In germline, CDR1 is MNHEY, CDR2 SMNVEV (reference sequence). The CDR3 has 16 amino acids. Trimming removed 5 bases from V and 6 bases from J; junction bases left unmatched: 12.

This rearrangement joins TRBV5-4 to TRBJ2-1; D is tentatively TRBD1 or TRBD2 (6 bases each). V shed 6 bases and J shed 0 bases, with 25 bases lying between them. Germline CDR1 SGHNT, CDR2 YYREEE (reference sequence). The CDR3 spans 19 residues. In DNA, the CDR3 is TGTGCCAGCACCCCGAGGGGGGTAAGCCACCCGAGCTCCTACAATGAGCAGTTCTTC. This codes for CASTPRGVSHPSSYNEQFF.

J is TRBJ1-5 and V is TRBV2, with D uncertain. The germline V gene has CDR1 SNHLY and CDR2 FYNNEI. Trimming left V 3 bases short and J 1 base short, with 10 bases between. The length of the CDR3 is 15 residues. The CDR3 sequence: CASSEWAQSNQPQHF. The CDR3, as DNA: TGTGCCAGCAGTGAGTGGGCCCAGAGCAATCAGCCCCAGCATTTT.

The genes are TRBV7-9 and TRBJ2-6; D unclear. CDR3 length: 15 residues. V was clipped by 2 bases and J by 0 bases, with 5 bases between them. Germline CDR1 and CDR2: SEHNR and FQNEAQ (reference sequence). The CDR3 protein is CASSLPISGANVLTF. Written as DNA, the CDR3 is TGTGCCAGCAGCTTACCGATCTCTGGGGCCAACGTCCTGACTTTC.

Remarks on this clone: The identical CDR3 is also encoded by other nucleotide sequences in the sample. The chain has TRBV30 and TRBJ2-1, with D unclear. CDR1 is GTSNPN, CDR2 SVGIG, per germline (reference sequence). The CDR3 contains 11 residues. The V and J ends lost 1 base and 7 bases respectively, with 5 bases between them. CDR3 sequence: CAWSDSNEQFF. The CDR3 coding sequence is TGTGCCTGGAGTGATTCTAATGAGCAGTTCTTC.

CDR3 in DNA: TGTGCCAGCAGCTTAGAAGGGGTAGGGAGCAATCAGCCCCAGCATTTT. It specifies CASSLEGVGSNQPQHF. The J gene is TRBJ1-5, the V gene TRBV11-2, with TRBD1 as a possible D gene (5 bases). CDR1 is SGHAT, CDR2 FQNNGV, per germline. Deletions cut 0 bases from V and 1 base from J, with 10 bases between. CDR3 size: 16 residues. Using reference TRBV11-2 and TRBJ1-5 for the parts outside the CDR3, the full variable domain is EAGVAQSPRYKIIEKRQSVAFWCNPISGHATLYWYQQILGQGPKLLIQFQNNGVVDDSQLPKDRFSAERLKGVDSTLKIQPAKLEDSAVYLCASSLEGVGSNQPQHFGDGTRLSIL.

This sequence joins TRBV7-9 and TRBJ1-2; D is unclear. CDR1 and CDR2 from the germline V gene are SEHNR and FQNEAQ (reference sequence). V was pared by 3 bases and J by 2 bases, with 10 bases between. The CDR3 has 14 residues. Here the CDR3 DNA reads TGTGCCAGCAGCTTTGTGGCAACAAACTATGGCTACACCTTC. This codes for CASSFVATNYGYTF.

This chain connects TRBV6-5 to TRBJ2-5; D is perhaps TRBD1 (6 bases). Germline V gene data show CDR1 as MNHEY and CDR2 as SVGAGI. V was clipped by 6 bases and J by 5 bases, with 19 bases between them. The CDR3 contains 15 residues. The CDR3 loop reads CASRGRQQGGETQYF. The DNA for the CDR3 is TGTGCCAGCAGAGGCCGCCAACAGGGTGGTGAGACCCAGTACTTC.

This clone has a handful of counts. This chain uses TRBV4-2 with TRBJ2-1, with 7 bases matching TRBD2. After removal of 0 bases from V and 7 bases from J, the junction contained 12 bases not matched to a gene. CDR1 LGHNA and CDR2 YNFKEQ come from the germline V gene. The CDR3 spans 17 residues. The CDR3 DNA is TGTGCCAGCAGCCAAGATCTAGACGGGGGGTCAGGGAATGAGCAGTTCTTC. It translates to CASSQDLDGGSGNEQFF.

This clone was found a few times. The V gene is TRBV7-9, the J gene TRBJ2-1, with 8 positions matching TRBD2. Unmatched junction bases numbered 11, after V lost 5 bases and J lost 8 bases. CDR1 is SEHNR, CDR2 FQNEAQ, per germline (reference sequence). The CDR3 totals 15 residues. CDR3 loop: CASSPPRGGFDEQFF. The DNA for the CDR3 is TGTGCCAGCAGCCCACCACGGGGGGGTTTTGATGAGCAGTTCTTC.